This T cell receptor (beta chain) originates from a study of response to subunit inactivated influenza vaccine. General observations from the study: Authors proposed each seasonal influenza vaccination draws in few new T cells.

One entry per CDR3 protein results from TCRdb running MiXCR on the RT-PCR reads. The sample gives hundreds of thousands of distinct CDR3 sequences, 7.5% to 8.5% of which show up once; 10% to 15% is in the top ten. This clonotype was counted ten times or more. Its specificity is unknown. This clonotype originated in a man between 50 and 69 years old who received an inactivated influenza vaccine. Source: PBMCs from blood, taken less than 25 months after vaccination.

CDR3 nucleotide sequence: TGTGCCAGCAGCTCTGGGACGAACTATGGCTACACCTTC. Translating gives CASSSGTNYGYTF. The chain carries TRBV7-9 and TRBJ1-2; tentative D call: TRBD1 (5 bases). The germline gives CDR1 SEHNR, CDR2 FQNEAQ (reference sequence). This CDR3 has 13 amino acids. The V gene lost 4 bases and the J gene lost 2 bases, with 8 bases spanning the gap.